This entry concerns a single T cell receptor (beta chain). This specimen belongs to a study of T cell changes during pregnancy in multiple sclerosis. The germline V gene encodes CDR1 MNHNS and CDR2 SASEGT. With 9 bases clipped from V and 2 bases from J, the junction kept 8 bases outside the gene matches. The CDR3 is made up of 14 amino acids. This table comes from immunoSEQ multiplex PCR, and its TCRdb copy is limited to in-frame clones, with some not included. The sample has under 80,000 clones, roughly 94% seen once. V is TRBV6-1 and J is TRBJ2-3; 7 bases match TRBD2. The sequence came from a female donor with multiple sclerosis, enrolled in a pregnancy study. Specimen: peripheral blood, collected in the third trimester of pregnancy. This CDR3 reads CASVRGTTTDTQYF. The CDR3 DNA follows: TGTGCCAGTGTGCGCGGGACTACCACAGATACGCAGTATTTT.